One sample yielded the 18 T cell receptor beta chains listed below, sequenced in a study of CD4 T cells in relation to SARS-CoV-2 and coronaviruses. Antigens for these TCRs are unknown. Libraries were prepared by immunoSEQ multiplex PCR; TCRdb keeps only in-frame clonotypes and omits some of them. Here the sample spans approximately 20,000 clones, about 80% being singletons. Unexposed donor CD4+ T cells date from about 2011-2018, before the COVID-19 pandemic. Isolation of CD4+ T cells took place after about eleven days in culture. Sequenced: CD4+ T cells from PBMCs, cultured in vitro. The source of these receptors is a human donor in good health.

The CDR3 DNA reads as TGTGCCAGCTCACTTCTTCGGGACAGGGGTAATTCACCCCTCCACTTT. It specifies CASSLLRDRGNSPLHF. This rearrangement joins TRBV18 to TRBJ1-6; 10 bases agree with TRBD1. Unmatched junction bases numbered 6, after V lost 4 bases and J lost 6 bases. From germline, CDR1 is KGHSH and CDR2 LQKENI. The CDR3 is 16 amino acids.

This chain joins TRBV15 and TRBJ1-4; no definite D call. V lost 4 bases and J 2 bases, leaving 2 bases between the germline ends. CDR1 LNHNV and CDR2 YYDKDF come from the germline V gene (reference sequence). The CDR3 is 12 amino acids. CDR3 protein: CATSTTNEKLFF. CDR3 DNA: TGTGCCACCAGCACCACTAATGAAAAACTGTTTTTT.

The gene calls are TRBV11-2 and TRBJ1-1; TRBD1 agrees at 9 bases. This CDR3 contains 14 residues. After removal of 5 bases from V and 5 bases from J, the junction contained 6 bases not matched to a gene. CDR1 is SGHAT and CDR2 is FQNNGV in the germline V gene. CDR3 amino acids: CASSEQGARTEAFF. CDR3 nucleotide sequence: TGTGCCAGCAGCGAACAGGGGGCAAGGACTGAAGCTTTCTTT.

The CDR3 bases are TGTGCCAGCAGCTTTAACAGGGCGAACACTGAAGCTTTCTTT. Encoded protein: CASSFNRANTEAFF. This chain links TRBV5-5 with TRBJ1-1; maybe TRBD1 (6 bases). Germline CDR1 and CDR2: SGHKS and YYEKEE (reference sequence). Trimming took 2 bases from V and 1 from J, leaving 9 bases between them. There are 14 residues in the CDR3. Drawing the rest from reference TRBV5-5 and TRBJ1-1, the complete variable domain is DAGVTQSPTHLIKTRGQQVTLRCSPISGHKSVSWYQQVLGQGPQFIFQYYEKEERGRGNFPDRFSARQFPNYSSELNVNALLLGDSALYLCASSFNRANTEAFFGQGTRLTVV.

CDR3 protein: CASSGQGSFNQPQHF. The DNA for the CDR3 is TGTGCCAGCAGCGGACAGGGCTCTTTCAATCAGCCCCAGCATTTT. The rearrangement joins TRBV2 to TRBJ1-5; TRBD1 matches 8 bases. The CDR3 is 15 amino acids. Losses at the gene ends were 6 bases for V and 3 bases for J; bases not matched to a gene: 7. Germline V gene data show CDR1 as SNHLY and CDR2 as FYNNEI.

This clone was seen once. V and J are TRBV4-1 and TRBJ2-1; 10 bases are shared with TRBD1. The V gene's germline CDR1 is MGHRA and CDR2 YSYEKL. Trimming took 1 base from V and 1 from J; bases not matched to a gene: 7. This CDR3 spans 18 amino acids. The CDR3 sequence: CASSQVPGTGVSYNEQFF. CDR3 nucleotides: TGCGCCAGCAGCCAAGTACCTGGGACAGGGGTATCCTACAATGAGCAGTTCTTC.

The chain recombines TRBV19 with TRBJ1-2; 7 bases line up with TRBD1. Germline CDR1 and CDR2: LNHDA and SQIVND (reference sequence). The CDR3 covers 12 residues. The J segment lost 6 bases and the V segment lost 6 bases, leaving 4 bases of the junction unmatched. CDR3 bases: TGTGCCAGTAGCGACAGGGACAATGGCTACACCTTC. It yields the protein CASSDRDNGYTF.

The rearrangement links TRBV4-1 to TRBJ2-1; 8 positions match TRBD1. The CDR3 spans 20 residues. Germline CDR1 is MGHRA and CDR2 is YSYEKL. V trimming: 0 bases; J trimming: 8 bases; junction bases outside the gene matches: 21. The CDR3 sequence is CASSQDRGGRQGTGVDEQFF. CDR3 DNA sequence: TGCGCCAGCAGCCAAGATCGAGGGGGACGACAGGGGACCGGTGTGGATGAGCAGTTCTTC.

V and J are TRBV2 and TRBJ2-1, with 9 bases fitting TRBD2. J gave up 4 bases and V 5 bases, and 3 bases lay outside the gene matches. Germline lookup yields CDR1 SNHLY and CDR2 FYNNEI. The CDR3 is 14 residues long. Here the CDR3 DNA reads TGTGCCAGCAGTCGTCTAGCGGGATACAATGAGCAGTTCTTC. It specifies CASSRLAGYNEQFF.

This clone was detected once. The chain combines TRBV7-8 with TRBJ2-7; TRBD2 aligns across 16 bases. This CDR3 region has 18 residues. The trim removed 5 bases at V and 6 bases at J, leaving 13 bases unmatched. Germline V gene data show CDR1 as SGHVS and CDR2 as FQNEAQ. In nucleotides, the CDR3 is TGTGCCAGCAGCGCCACCGGGACTAGCGGGAGGGTGGTCGGCGAGCAGTACTTC. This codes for CASSATGTSGRVVGEQYF.

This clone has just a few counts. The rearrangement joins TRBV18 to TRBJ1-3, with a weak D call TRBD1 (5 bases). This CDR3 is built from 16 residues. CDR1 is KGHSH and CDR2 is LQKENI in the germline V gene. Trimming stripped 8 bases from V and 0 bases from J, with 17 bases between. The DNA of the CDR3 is TGTGCCAGCCGAACAGTGCCGGGACTCTCTGGAAACACCATATATTTT. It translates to CASRTVPGLSGNTIYF.

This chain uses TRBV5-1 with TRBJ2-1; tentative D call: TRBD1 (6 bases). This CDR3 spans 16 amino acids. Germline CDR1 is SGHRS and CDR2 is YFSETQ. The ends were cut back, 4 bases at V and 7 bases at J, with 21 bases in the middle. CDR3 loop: CASSLPGAAILNEQFF. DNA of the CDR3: TGCGCCAGCAGCCTGCCAGGGGCCGCCATCCTGAATGAGCAGTTCTTC.

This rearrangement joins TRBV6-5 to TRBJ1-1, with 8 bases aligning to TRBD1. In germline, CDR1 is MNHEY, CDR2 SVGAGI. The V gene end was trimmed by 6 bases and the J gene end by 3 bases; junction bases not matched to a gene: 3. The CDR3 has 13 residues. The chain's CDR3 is CASRIQGDTEAFF. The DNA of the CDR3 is TGTGCCAGCAGGATACAGGGGGACACTGAAGCTTTCTTT.

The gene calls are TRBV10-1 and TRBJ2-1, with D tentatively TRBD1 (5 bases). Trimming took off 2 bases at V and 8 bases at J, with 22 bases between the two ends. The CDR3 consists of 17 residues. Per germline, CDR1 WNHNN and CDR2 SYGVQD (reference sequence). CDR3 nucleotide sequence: TGCGCCAGCAGTGAGCAAGGGGCCAGGTCGGGTTCGGATGAGCAGTTCTTC. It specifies CASSEQGARSGSDEQFF.

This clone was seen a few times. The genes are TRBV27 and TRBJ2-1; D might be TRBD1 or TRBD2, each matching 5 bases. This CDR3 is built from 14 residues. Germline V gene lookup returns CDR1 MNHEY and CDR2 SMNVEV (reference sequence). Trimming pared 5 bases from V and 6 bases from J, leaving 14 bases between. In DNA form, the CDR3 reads TGTGCCAGCAGTAAAACCGGGACGACCAATGAGCAGTTCTTC. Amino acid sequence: CASSKTGTTNEQFF.

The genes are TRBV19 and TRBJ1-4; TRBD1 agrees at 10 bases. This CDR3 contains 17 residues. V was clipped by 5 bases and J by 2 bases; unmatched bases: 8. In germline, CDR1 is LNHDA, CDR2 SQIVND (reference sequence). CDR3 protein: CASSSTDRGLTNEKLFF. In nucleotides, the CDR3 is TGTGCCAGTAGTTCCACCGACAGGGGGCTCACTAATGAAAAACTGTTTTTT.

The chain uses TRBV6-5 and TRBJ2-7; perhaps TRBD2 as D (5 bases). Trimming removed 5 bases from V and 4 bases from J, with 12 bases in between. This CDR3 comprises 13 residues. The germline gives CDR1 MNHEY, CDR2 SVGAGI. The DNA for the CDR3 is TGTGCCAGCAGTAGCCGGTCGGGGTACGAGCAGTACTTC. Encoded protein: CASSSRSGYEQYF.

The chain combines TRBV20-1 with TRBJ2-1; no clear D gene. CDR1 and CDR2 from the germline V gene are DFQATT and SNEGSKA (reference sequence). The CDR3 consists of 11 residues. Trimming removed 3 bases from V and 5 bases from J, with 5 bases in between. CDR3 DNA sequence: TGCAGTGCTAGGCACCACAATGAGCAGTTCTTC. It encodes CSARHHNEQFF.